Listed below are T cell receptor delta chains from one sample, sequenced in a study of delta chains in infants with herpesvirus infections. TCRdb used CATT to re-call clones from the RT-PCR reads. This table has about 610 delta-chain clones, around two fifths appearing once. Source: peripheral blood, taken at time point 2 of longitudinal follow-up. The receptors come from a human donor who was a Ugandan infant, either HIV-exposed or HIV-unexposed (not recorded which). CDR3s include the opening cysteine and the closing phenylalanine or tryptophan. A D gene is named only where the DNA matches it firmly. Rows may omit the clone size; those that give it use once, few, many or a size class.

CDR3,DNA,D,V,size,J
CALGELNSQWGYAGLIF,TGTGCTCTTGGGGAACTTAATTCCCAGTGGGGATACGCCGGACTCATCTTT,TRDD3,TRDV1,large,TRDJ1
CAFSADKLIF,TGTGCCTTTTCGGCGGATAAACTCATCTTT,NA,TRDV3,hyperexpanded,TRDJ1
CAFALLGDTWTDKLIF,TGTGCTTTCGCGCTTCTGGGGGATACTTGGACCGATAAACTCATCTTT,TRDD3,TRAV38-2/DV8,large,TRDJ1
CALGELLRGIQTPWYTDKLIF,TGTGCTCTTGGGGAACTCCTCCGGGGGATCCAAACACCCTGGTACACCGATAAACTCATCTTT,TRDD3,TRDV1,large,TRDJ1
CALGKFLGDFEYTDKLIF,TGTGCTCTTGGGAAATTCCTGGGGGATTTCGAGTACACCGATAAACTCATCTTT,TRDD3,TRDV1,medium-sized,TRDJ1
CALGDPRSGTGDKLIF,TGTGCTCTTGGGGACCCGCGATCTGGTACTGGGGATAAACTCATCTTT,NA,TRDV1,large,TRDJ1
CALGEFPSLGGYTDKLIF,TGTGCTCTTGGGGAATTCCCCTCACTGGGGGGTTACACCGATAAACTCATCTTT,TRDD3,TRDV1,medium-sized,TRDJ1
CALGELSSSGKGVIF,TGTGCTCTTGGGGAACTGTCCTCTTCGGGTAAGGGGGTCATCTTT,NA,TRDV1,large,TRDJ1
CALGFPILGDTRNTDKLIF,TGTGCTCTTGGGTTTCCTATACTGGGGGATACGAGGAACACCGATAAACTCATCTTT,TRDD3,TRDV1,NA,TRDJ1
CALGELASLYLLRKLIF,TGTGCTCTTGGGGAACTAGCCTCCCTTTACCTACTGAGGAAACTCATCTTT,NA,TRDV1,once,TRDJ1
CALGEPLPTAWLTGGDIYTDKLIF,TGTGCTCTTGGGGAACCCCTTCCTACTGCATGGCTTACTGGGGGGGATATATACACCGATAAACTCATCTTT,NA,TRDV1,large,TRDJ1
CACDTLLSSWDTRQMFF,TGTGCCTGTGACACCCTACTGAGCTCCTGGGACACCCGACAGATGTTTTTC,NA,TRDV2,hyperexpanded,TRDJ3
CALGEQSQRPVRIRRGSPYTDKLIF,TGTGCTCTTGGGGAACAGAGCCAGCGGCCTGTAAGGATCCGACGGGGCTCTCCTTACACCGATAAACTCATCTTT,NA,TRDV1,large,TRDJ1
CAASVRRLGMAHKLIF,TGTGCAGCAAGCGTAAGGAGACTGGGGATGGCACATAAACTCATCTTT,TRDD3,TRAV29/DV5,large,TRDJ1
CAWGIRDGAYKLIF,TGTGCCTGGGGGATACGGGATGGGGCCTATAAACTCATCTTT,TRDD3,TRDV3,large,TRDJ1
CALGEGYSKLIF,TGTGCTCTTGGGGAGGGATATTCAAAACTCATCTTT,NA,TRDV1,large,TRDJ1
CALGASPCTGGYDQLIF,TGTGCTCTTGGGGCCTCACCCTGTACTGGGGGATACGATCAACTCATCTTT,TRDD3,TRDV1,large,TRDJ1
CALGEPSAYLGIRELIF,TGTGCTCTTGGGGAACCTTCCGCCTACCTCGGGATACGCGAACTCATCTTT,TRDD3,TRDV1,large,TRDJ1
CALGEPGSGGIRTDKLIF,TGTGCTCTTGGGGAACCGGGGTCGGGGGGGATACGGACCGATAAACTCATCTTT,TRDD3,TRDV1,large,TRDJ1
CALGEWSSYGYWGYTDKLIF,TGTGCTCTTGGGGAATGGAGTTCCTACGGGTACTGGGGTTACACCGATAAACTCATCTTT,NA,TRDV1,large,TRDJ1
CALGEAFCQNLTDKLIF,TGTGCTCTTGGGGAAGCCTTCTGCCAAAACCTCACCGATAAACTCATCTTT,NA,TRDV1,NA,TRDJ1
CALGDTKFRDWEYTDKLIF,TGTGCTCTTGGGGACACTAAATTCCGGGACTGGGAGTACACCGATAAACTCATCTTT,NA,TRDV1,medium-sized,TRDJ1